The rows below give T cell receptor beta chains drawn from one sample of a study of blood T cell repertoires in COVID-19. The assay was immunoSEQ multiplex PCR, and TCRdb's table has in-frame clones only and misses some. The sample gives about 140,000 clones, around 82% of which show up once; under 9.5% is in the top ten. The sequenced sample consisted of peripheral blood. The receptors originated from a human donor in a cohort sampled during active COVID-19. Each CDR3 is given with its conserved first and last residue. A D gene is named only where the DNA matches it firmly. Clone size is not always given. Where it is, it says once, few, many or a class for expanded clones.

NA,TRBJ1-5,TRBV6-5,NA,CASRMTLNQPQHF,TGTGCCAGCAGGATGACACTTAATCAGCCCCAGCATTTT
TRBD1,TRBJ1-5,TRBV10-2,NA,CASSAAPGQGTDQPQHF,TGCGCCAGCAGTGCGGCCCCGGGACAGGGGACCGATCAGCCCCAGCATTTT
NA,TRBJ2-3,TRBV4-1,once,CASSRTPPPGLGTDTQYF,TGCGCCAGCAGCCGAACTCCACCTCCTGGCCTAGGCACAGATACGCAGTATTTT
TRBD2,TRBJ2-3,TRBV5-1,NA,CASSLVALAGGTDTQYF,TGCGCCAGCAGCTTGGTGGCACTAGCGGGGGGTACAGATACGCAGTATTTT
TRBD1,TRBJ2-7,TRBV5-1,NA,CASRPTWDSSYEQYF,TGCGCCAGCAGACCGACCTGGGACAGCTCCTACGAGCAGTACTTC
NA,TRBJ1-5,TRBV6-5,NA,CATAIQSNQPQHF,TGTGCCACCGCCATACAGAGCAATCAGCCCCAGCATTTT
TRBD1,TRBJ1-1,TRBV10-3,NA,CAISAYRKGGVTEAFF,TGTGCCATCAGTGCCTATCGGAAAGGGGGCGTCACTGAAGCTTTCTTT
TRBD1,TRBJ2-7,TRBV5-1,NA,CASSPAGQGRSYEQYF,TGCGCCAGCAGTCCCGCAGGACAGGGTAGGTCCTACGAGCAGTACTTC
NA,TRBJ2-2,TRBV7-9,NA,CASSLELDTGELFF,TGTGCCAGCAGCTTAGAACTGGACACCGGGGAGCTGTTTTTT
NA,TRBJ2-1,TRBV25-1,NA,CASSYRANEQFF,TGTGCCAGCAGTTACAGGGCCAATGAGCAGTTCTTC
TRBD2,TRBJ2-5,TRBV6-5,once,CASVRGGLGETQYF,TGTGCCAGCGTTCGGGGGGGGCTAGGGGAGACCCAGTACTTC
TRBD2,TRBJ2-1,TRBV11-2,NA,CASSFLGDREDNEQFF,TGTGCCAGCAGCTTCCTGGGGGACCGGGAGGACAATGAGCAGTTCTTC
TRBD1,TRBJ1-1,TRBV27,once,CASSWDRVESTEAFF,TGTGCCAGCAGTTGGGACAGGGTCGAGTCTACGGAAGCTTTCTTT
TRBD1,TRBJ1-1,TRBV4-1,NA,CASSRKTGGGGTEAFF,TGCGCCAGCAGCCGAAAGACAGGGGGTGGGGGCACTGAAGCTTTCTTT
NA,TRBJ2-5,TRBV19,NA,CASSGSGQETQYF,TGTGCCAGTAGTGGGTCGGGACAAGAGACCCAGTACTTC
NA,TRBJ2-4,TRBV5-1,NA,CASSLGQALAKNIQYF,TGCGCCAGCAGCTTGGGGCAGGCGCTAGCCAAAAACATTCAGTACTTC